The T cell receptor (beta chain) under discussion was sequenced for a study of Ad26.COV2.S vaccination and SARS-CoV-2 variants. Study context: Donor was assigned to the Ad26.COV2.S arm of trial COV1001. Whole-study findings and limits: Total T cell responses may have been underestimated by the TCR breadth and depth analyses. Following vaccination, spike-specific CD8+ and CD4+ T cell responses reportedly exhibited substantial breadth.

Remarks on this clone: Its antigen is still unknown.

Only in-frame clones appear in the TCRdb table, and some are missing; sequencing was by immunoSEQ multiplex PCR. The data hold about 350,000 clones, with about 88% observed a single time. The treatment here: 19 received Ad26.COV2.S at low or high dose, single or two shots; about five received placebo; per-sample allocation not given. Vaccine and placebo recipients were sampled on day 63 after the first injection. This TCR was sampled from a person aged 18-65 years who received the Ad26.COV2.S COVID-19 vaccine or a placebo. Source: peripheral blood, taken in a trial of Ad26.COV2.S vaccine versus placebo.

CDR3 coding DNA: TGTGCCAGTATTGGCGGGGAATTTTCCTACGAGCAGTACTTC. This gives the protein CASIGGEFSYEQYF. The chain employs TRBV28 and TRBJ2-7; TRBD2 is a possible D gene (6 bases). The CDR3 is 14 amino acids. CDR1 MDHEN and CDR2 SYDVKM come from the germline V gene. The V and J ends lost 9 bases and 1 base respectively, with 16 bases between them.